This TCR beta chain was sequenced during a study of cytomegalovirus exposure and HLA in healthy donors. The germline V gene has CDR1 SEHNR and CDR2 FQNEAQ (reference sequence). The CDR3 is made up of 13 amino acids. Trimming took off 3 bases at V and 2 bases at J, with 8 bases between the two ends. The PCR employed 60 Vbeta primers together with 13 Jbeta primers. Libraries were prepared by immunoSEQ multiplex PCR; TCRdb keeps only in-frame clonotypes and omits some of them. The sample holds 81,000 or so clones, more than 60% seen once. Donors sampled were nominally healthy, though unrecorded immune exposures were likely.

The clonotype comes from a man aged 45 to 65 in good health and CMV-seropositive. Sequenced input: PBMCs. The chain carries TRBV7-9 and TRBJ2-7; no clear D gene. In nucleotides, the CDR3 is TGTGCCAGCAGCTTTCTAGGCCCCTACGAGCAGTACTTC. Translated: CASSFLGPYEQYF.